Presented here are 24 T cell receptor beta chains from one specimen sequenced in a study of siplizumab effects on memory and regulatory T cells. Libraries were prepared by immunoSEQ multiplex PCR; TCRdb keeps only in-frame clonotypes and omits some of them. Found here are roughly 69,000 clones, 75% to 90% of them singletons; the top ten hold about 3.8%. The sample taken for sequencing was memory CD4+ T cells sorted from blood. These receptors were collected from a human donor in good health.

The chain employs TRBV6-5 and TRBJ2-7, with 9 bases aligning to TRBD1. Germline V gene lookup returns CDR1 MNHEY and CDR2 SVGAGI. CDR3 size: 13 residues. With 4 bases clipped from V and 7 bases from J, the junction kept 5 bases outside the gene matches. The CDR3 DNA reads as TGTGCCAGCAGTTCACAGGGGGCGGGAGAGCAGTACTTC. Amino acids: CASSSQGAGEQYF.

The CDR3 DNA reads TGTGCCAGCAGCTTAGGAAGACAGGGCAGCAATGAGCAGTTCTTC. Amino acids: CASSLGRQGSNEQFF. The chain couples TRBV7-2 to TRBJ2-1; 7 bases map to TRBD1. Per the germline V gene, CDR1 is SGHTA and CDR2 is FQGNSA. The CDR3 contains 15 residues. The V and J ends lost 1 base and 6 bases, in that order; junction bases with no gene match: 6. The variable domain in full, with the rest retrieved from reference TRBV7-2 and TRBJ2-1, is GAGVSQSPSNKVTEKGKDVELRCDPISGHTALYWYRQSLGQGLEFLIYFQGNSAPDKSGLPSDRFSAERTGGSVSTLTIQRTQQEDSAVYLCASSLGRQGSNEQFFGPGTRLTVL.

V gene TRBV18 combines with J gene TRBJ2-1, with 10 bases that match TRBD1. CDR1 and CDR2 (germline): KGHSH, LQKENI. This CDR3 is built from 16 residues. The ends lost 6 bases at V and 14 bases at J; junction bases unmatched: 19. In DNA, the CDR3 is TGTGCCAGCTCCTACCTCCAAAGACAGGGGGCAGTTTTTGAGTTCTTC. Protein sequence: CASSYLQRQGAVFEFF.

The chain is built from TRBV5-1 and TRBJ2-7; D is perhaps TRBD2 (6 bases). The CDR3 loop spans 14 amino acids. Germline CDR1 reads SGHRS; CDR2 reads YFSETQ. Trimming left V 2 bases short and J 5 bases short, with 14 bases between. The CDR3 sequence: CASSFGEVANEQYF. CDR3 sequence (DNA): TGCGCCAGCAGCTTCGGGGAGGTTGCCAACGAGCAGTACTTC.

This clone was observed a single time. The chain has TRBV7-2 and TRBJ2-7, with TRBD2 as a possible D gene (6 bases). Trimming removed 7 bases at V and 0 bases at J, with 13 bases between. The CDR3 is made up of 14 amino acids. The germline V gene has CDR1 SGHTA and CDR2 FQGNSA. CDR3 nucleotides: TGTGCCAGCAAGAGGCGGGACGGCTCCTACGAGCAGTACTTC. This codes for CASKRRDGSYEQYF.

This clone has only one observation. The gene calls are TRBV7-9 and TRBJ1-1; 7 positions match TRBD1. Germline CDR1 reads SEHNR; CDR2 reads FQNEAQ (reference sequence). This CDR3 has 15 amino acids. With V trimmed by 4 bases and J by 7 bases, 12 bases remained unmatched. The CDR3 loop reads CASSSGDSGLDEAFF. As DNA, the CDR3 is TGTGCCAGCAGCTCGGGGGACAGCGGGTTAGATGAAGCTTTCTTT.

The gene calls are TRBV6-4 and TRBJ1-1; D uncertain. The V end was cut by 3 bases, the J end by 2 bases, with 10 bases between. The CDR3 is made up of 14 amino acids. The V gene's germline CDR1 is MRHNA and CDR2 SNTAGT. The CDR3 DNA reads TGTGCCAGCAGTGAGAGTGGTGTAAACACTGAAGCTTTCTTT. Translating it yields CASSESGVNTEAFF.

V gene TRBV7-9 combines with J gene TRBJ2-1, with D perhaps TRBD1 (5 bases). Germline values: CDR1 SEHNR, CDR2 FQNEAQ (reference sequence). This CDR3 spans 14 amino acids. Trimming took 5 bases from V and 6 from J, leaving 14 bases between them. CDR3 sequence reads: CASSTRVIPNEQFF. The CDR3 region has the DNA TGTGCCAGCAGCACCAGGGTAATACCCAATGAGCAGTTCTTC.

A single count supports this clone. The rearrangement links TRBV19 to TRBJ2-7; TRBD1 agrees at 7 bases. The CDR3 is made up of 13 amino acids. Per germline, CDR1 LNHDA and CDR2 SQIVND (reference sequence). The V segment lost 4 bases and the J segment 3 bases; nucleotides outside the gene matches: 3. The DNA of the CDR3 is TGTGCCAGTAGTAGACAGGGCGGCTACGAGCAGTACTTC. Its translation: CASSRQGGYEQYF.

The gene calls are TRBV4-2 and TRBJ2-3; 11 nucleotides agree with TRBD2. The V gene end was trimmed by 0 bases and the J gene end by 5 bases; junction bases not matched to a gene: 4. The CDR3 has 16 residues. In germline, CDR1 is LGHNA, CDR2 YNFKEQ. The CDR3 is CASSQESLAGGDTQYF. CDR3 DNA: TGTGCCAGCAGCCAAGAATCCCTAGCGGGGGGAGATACGCAGTATTTT.

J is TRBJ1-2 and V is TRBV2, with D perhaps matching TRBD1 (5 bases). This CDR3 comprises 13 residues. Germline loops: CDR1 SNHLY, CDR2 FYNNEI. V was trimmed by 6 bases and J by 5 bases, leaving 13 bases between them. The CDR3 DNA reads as TGTGCCAGCAGAAAGGAGGAGGGGTATGGCTACACCTTC. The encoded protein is CASRKEEGYGYTF.

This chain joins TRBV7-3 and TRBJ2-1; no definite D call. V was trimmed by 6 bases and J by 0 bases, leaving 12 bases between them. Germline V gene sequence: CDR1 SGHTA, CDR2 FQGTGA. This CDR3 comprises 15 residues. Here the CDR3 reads CASSDTSSSYNEQFF. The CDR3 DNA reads TGTGCCAGCAGTGACACTTCGAGCTCCTACAATGAGCAGTTCTTC.

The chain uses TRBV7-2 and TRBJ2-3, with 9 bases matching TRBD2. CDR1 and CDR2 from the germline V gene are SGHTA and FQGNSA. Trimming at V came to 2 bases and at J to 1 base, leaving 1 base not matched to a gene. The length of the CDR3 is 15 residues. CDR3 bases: TGTGCCAGCAGCTTACAGCGGGGGGGCACAGATACGCAGTATTTT. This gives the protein CASSLQRGGTDTQYF.

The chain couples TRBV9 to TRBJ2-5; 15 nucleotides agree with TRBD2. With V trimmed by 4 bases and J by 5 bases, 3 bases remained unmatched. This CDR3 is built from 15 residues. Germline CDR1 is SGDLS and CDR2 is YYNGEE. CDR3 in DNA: TGTGCCAGCAGCATCGGACTAGCGGGAGGGGAGACCCAGTACTTC. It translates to CASSIGLAGGETQYF.

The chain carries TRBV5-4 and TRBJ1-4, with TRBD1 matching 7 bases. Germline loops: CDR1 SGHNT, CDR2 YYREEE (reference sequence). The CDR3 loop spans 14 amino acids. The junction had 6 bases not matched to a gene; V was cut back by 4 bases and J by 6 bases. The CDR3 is CASSVGTADEKLFF. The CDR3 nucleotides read TGTGCCAGCAGCGTGGGGACAGCCGATGAAAAACTGTTTTTT. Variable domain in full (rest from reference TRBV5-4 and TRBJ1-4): ETGVTQSPTHLIKTRGQQVTLRCSSQSGHNTVSWYQQALGQGPQFIFQYYREEENGRGNFPPRFSGLQFPNYSSELNVNALELDDSALYLCASSVGTADEKLFFGSGTQLSVL.

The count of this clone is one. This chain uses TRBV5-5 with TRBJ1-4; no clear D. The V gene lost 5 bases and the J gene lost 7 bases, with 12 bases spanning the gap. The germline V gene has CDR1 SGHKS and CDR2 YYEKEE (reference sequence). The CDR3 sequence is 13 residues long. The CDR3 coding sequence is TGTGCCAGCAGTAAAAATCGGGGTGAAAAACTGTTTTTT. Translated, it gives CASSKNRGEKLFF.

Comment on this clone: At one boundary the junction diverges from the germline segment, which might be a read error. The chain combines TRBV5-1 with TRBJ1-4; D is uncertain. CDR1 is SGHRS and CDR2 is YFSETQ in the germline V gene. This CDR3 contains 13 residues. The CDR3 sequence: CASSLGQNEKLFF. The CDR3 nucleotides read TGTGCCAGCAGCCTTGGCCAGAATGAAAAACTGTTTTTT.

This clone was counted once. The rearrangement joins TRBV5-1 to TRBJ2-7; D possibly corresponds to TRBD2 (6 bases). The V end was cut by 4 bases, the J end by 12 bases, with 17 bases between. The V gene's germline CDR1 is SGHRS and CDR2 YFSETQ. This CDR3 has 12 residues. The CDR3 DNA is TGCGCCAGCAGCCGGGACTCCCAGCCGCCGTACTTC. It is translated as CASSRDSQPPYF.

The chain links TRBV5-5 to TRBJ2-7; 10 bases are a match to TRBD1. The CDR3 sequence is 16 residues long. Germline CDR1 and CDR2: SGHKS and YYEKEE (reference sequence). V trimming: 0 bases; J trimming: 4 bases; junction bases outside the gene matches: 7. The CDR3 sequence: CASSLGPPGQGYEQYF. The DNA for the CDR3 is TGTGCCAGCAGCTTGGGGCCACCGGGACAGGGGTACGAGCAGTACTTC.

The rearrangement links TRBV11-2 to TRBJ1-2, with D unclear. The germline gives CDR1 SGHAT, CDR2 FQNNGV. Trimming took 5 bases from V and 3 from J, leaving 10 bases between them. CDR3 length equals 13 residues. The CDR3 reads CASSPQSDYGYTF. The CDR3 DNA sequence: TGTGCCAGCAGCCCCCAGAGTGACTATGGCTACACCTTC.

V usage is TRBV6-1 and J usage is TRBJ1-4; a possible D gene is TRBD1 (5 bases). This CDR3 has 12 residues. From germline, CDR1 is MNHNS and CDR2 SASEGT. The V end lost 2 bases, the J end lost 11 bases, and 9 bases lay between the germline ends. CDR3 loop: CASSERGGKLFF. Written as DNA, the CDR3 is TGTGCCAGCAGTGAAAGGGGAGGGAAACTGTTTTTT.

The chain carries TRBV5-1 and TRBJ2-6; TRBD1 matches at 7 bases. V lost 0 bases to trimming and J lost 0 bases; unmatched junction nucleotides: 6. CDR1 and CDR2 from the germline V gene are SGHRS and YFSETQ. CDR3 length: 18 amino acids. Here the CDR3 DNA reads TGCGCCAGCAGCTTGGGCCCGGGACAGAGCTCTGGGGCCAACGTCCTGACTTTC. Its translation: CASSLGPGQSSGANVLTF.

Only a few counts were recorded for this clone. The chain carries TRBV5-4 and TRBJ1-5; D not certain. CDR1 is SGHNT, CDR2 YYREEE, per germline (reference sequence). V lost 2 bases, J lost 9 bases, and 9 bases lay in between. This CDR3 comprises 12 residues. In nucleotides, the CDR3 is TGTGCCAGCAGCTTAAACTCGGGGCCCCAGCATTTT. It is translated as CASSLNSGPQHF.

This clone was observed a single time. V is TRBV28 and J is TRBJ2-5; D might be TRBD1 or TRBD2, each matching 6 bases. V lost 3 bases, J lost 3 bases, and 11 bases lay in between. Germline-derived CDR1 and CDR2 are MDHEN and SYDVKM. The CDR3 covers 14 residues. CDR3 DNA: TGTGCCAGCAGTTTTGGGGGGCAGGAAGAGACCCAGTACTTC. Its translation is CASSFGGQEETQYF.